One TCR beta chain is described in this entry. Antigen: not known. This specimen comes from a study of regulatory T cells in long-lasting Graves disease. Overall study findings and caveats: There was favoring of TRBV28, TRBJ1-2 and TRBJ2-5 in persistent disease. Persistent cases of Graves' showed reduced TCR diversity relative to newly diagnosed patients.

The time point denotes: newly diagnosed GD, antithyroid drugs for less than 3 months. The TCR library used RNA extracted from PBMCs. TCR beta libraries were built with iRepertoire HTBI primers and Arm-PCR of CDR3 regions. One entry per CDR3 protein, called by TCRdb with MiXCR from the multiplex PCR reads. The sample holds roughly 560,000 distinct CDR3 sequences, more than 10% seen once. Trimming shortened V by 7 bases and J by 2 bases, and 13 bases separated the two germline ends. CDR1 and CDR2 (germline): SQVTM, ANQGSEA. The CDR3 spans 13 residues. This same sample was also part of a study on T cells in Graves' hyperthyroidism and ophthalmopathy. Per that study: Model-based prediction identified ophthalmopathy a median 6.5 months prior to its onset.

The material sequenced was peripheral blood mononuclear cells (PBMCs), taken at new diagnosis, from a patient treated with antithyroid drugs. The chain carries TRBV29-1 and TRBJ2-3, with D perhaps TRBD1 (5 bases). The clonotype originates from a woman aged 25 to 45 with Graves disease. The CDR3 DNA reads TGCAGCGCTTTTCAGGGTCCCACAGATACGCAGTATTTT. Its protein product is CSAFQGPTDTQYF.